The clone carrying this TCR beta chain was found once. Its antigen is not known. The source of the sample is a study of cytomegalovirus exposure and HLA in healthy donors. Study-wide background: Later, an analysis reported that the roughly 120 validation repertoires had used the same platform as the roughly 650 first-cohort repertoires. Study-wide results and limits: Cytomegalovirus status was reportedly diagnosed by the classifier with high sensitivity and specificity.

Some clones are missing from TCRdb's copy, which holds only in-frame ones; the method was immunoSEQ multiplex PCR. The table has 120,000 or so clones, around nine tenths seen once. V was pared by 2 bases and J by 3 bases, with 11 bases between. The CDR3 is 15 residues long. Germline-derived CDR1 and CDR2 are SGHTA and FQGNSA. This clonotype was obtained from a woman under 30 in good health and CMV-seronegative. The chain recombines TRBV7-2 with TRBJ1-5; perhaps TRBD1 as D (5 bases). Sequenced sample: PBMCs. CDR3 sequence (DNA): TGTGCCAGCAGCTTAAGGCAGGGAAACAATCAGCCCCAGCATTTT. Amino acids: CASSLRQGNNQPQHF.